The clone carrying this T cell receptor (beta chain) occurred a few times. PCR primers comprised 60 Vbeta and 13 Jbeta primers. Profiled with immunoSEQ multiplex PCR; TCRdb holds only in-frame clones, not every one. The data hold about 150,000 clones, with roughly three quarters observed a single time. This entry comes from a study of cytomegalovirus exposure and HLA in healthy donors. CDR1 and CDR2 from the germline V gene are MNHNS and SASEGT. The CDR3 contains 15 residues. V shed 3 bases and J shed 0 bases, with 12 bases lying between them. The sample was PBMCs. The TCR originated in a man younger than 40 in good health and CMV-seronegative. The chain joins TRBV6-1 to TRBJ2-7; D perhaps matches TRBD2 (7 bases). The CDR3 region has the DNA TGTGCCAGCAGTGAGGAGGGAGGGGGCTCCTACGAGCAGTACTTC. Translating it yields CASSEEGGGSYEQYF.